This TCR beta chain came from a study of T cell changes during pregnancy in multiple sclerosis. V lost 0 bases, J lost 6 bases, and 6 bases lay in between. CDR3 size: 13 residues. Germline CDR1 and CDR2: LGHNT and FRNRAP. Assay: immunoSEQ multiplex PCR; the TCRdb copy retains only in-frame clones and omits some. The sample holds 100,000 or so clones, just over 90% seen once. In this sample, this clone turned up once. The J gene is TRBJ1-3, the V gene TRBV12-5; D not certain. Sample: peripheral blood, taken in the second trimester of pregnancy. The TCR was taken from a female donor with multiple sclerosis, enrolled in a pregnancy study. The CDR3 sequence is CASGLVRENTIYF. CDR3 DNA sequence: TGTGCTAGTGGTTTGGTACGGGAAAACACCATATATTTT.